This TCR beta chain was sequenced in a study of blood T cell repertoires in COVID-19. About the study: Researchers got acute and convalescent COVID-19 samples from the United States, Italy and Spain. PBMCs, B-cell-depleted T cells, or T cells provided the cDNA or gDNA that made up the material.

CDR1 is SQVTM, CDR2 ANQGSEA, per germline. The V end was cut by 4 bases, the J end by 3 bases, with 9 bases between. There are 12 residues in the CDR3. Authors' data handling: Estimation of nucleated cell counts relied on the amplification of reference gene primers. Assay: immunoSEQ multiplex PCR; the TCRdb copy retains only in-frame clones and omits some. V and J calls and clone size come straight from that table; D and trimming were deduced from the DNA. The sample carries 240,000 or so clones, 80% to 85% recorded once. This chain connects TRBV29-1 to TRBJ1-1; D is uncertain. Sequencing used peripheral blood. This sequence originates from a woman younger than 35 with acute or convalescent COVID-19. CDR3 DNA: TGCAGCGTTGTAATGGGAGACACTGAAGCTTTCTTT. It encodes CSVVMGDTEAFF. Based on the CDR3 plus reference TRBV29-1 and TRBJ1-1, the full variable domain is SAVISQKPSRDICQRGTSLTIQCQVDSQVTMMFWYRQQPGQSLTLIATANQGSEATYESGFVIDKFPISRPNLTFSTLTVSNMSPEDSSIYLCSVVMGDTEAFFGQGTRLTVV.